The 3 T cell receptor beta chains reported below all come from one sample, sequenced in a study of T cell repertoires in cytomegalovirus infection. One entry per CDR3 protein, called by TCRdb with MiXCR from the reads. The data hold just under 300,000 distinct CDR3 sequences, with about 9.1% observed a single time. Sample: PBMCs. The receptors come from a human donor in good health (CMV status not recorded). Some clones in this sample may be carry-over from other donors' samples.

CDR3 region: CSSEGGRIEGYTF. The CDR3 nucleotides are TGCAGTTCCGAAGGGGGAAGGATTGAGGGCTACACCTTC. The chain joins TRBV29-1 to TRBJ1-2, with D maybe TRBD1 (6 bases). Germline V gene data show CDR1 as SQVTM and CDR2 as ANQGSEA. The CDR3 has 13 residues.

This clonotype was observed at least ten times. The chain has TRBV7-9 and TRBJ2-2; 10 bases line up with TRBD1. CDR1 and CDR2 (germline): SEHNR, FQNEAQ (reference sequence). V shed 4 bases and J 5 bases; nucleotides not matched to a gene: 4. The CDR3 is 15 amino acids. The CDR3 nucleotides read TGTGCCAGCAGCTCGACAGGGGGCTCGACCGGGGAGCTGTTTTTT. Its translation: CASSSTGGSTGELFF.

This clonotype has ten or more counts. CDR3 in DNA: TGTGCCAGCAGGGCGAAGACAGGGGGAACAGATACGCAGTATTTT. Protein product: CASRAKTGGTDTQYF. V and J are TRBV28 and TRBJ2-3; 9 bases line up with TRBD1. This CDR3 contains 15 residues. Germline V gene sequence: CDR1 MDHEN, CDR2 SYDVKM. V lost 6 bases to trimming and J lost 3 bases; unmatched junction nucleotides: 7. The whole variable domain, filled in from reference TRBV28 and TRBJ2-3, reads DVKVTQSSRYLVKRTGEKVFLECVQDMDHENMFWYRQDPGLGLRLIYFSYDVKMKEKGDIPEGYSVSREKKERFSLILESASTNQTSMYLCASRAKTGGTDTQYFGPGTRLTVL.